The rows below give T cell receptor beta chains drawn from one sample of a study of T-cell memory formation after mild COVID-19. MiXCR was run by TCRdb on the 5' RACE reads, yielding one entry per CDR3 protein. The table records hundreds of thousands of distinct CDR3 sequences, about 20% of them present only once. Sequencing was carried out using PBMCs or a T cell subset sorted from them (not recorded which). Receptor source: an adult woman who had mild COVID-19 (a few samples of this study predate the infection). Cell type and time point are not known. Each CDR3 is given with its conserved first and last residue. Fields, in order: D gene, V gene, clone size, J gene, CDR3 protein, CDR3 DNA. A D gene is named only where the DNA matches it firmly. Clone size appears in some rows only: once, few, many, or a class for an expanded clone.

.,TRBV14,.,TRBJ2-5,CASSQVVPGTQYF,TGTGCCAGCAGCCAAGTAGTCCCGGGGACCCAGTACTTC
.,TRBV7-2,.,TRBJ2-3,CASSTSIGDTQYF,TGTGCCAGCAGCACGAGCATAGGCGATACGCAGTATTTT
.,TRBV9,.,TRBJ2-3,CASSVSVQGRADTQYF,TGTGCCAGCAGCGTTAGTGTACAGGGGAGGGCAGATACGCAGTATTTT
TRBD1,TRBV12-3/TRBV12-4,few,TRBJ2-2,CASSPWDRGHTGELFF,TGTGCCAGCAGTCCGTGGGACAGGGGGCACACCGGGGAGCTGTTTTTT
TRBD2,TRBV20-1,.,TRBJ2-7,CSARDLLAGTSYEQYF,TGCAGTGCTAGAGATTTACTAGCGGGGACCTCCTACGAGCAGTACTTC
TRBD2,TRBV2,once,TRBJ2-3,CASVLAVSTDTQYF,TGTGCCAGCGTGCTAGCGGTTAGCACAGATACGCAGTATTTT
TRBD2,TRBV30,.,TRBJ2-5,CAWMGLHETQYF,TGTGCCTGGATGGGACTACACGAGACCCAGTACTTC
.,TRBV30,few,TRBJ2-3,CAWSDLDTQYF,TGTGCCTGGAGTGACTTAGATACGCAGTATTTT
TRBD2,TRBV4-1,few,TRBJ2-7,CASSQVWTSGEYSYEQYF,TGCGCCAGCAGCCAAGTATGGACTAGCGGGGAATACTCCTACGAGCAGTACTTC
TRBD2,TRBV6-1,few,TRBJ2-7,CASSGPGLAVSYEQYF,TGTGCCAGCAGTGGCCCGGGACTAGCGGTCTCCTACGAGCAGTACTTC
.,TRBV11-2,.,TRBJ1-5,CASSLQVRQPQHF,TGTGCCAGCAGCTTACAGGTGCGGCAGCCCCAGCATTTT
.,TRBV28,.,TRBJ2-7,CASSLGGEWQSYEQYF,TGTGCCAGCAGTTTAGGCGGTGAGTGGCAGAGCTACGAGCAGTACTTC
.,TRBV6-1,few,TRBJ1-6,CASIPSLYNSPLHF,TGTGCCAGCATCCCATCGCTGTATAATTCACCCCTCCACTTT
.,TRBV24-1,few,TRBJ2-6,CAAAGAGANVLTF,TGTGCCGCTGCAGGGGCTGGGGCCAACGTCCTGACTTTC
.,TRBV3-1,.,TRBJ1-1,CASSPGRWDTEAFF,TGTGCCAGCAGTCCTGGGAGGTGGGACACTGAAGCTTTCTTT
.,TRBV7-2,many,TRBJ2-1,CASSSKRRGGEQFF,TGTGCCAGCAGCTCAAAACGGAGAGGGGGTGAGCAGTTCTTC
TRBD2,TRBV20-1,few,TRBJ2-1,CSAQSGGAITEQFF,TGCAGTGCTCAGAGCGGGGGGGCCATTACTGAGCAGTTCTTC
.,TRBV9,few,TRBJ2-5,CASSAMGAVLETQYF,TGTGCCAGCAGCGCTATGGGGGCAGTGCTAGAGACCCAGTACTTC
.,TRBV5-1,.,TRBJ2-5,CASSPVGGLGETQYF,TGCGCCAGCAGCCCGGTCGGGGGGCTTGGGGAGACCCAGTACTTC
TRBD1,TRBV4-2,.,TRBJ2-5,CASSQALQGVRETQYF,TGTGCCAGCAGCCAAGCGCTACAGGGGGTACGGGAGACCCAGTACTTC
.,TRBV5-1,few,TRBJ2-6,CASSSQGLTFSGANVLTF,TGCGCCAGCAGCTCTCAGGGGCTTACGTTCTCTGGGGCCAACGTCCTGACTTTC
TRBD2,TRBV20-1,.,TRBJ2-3,CSARDLLGGRAPTDTQYF,TGCAGTGCTAGAGATCTGTTAGGTGGGAGGGCCCCCACAGATACGCAGTATTTT
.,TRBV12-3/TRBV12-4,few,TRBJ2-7,CASSLGGLPQKYEQYF,TGTGCCAGCAGTTTAGGGGGCCTACCCCAAAAGTACGAGCAGTACTTC
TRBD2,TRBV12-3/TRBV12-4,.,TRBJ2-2,CASSLSGGGELFF,TGTGCCAGCAGTTTAAGCGGGGGCGGGGAGCTGTTTTTT
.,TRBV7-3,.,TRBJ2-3,CASSPNPGDTQYF,TGTGCCAGCAGCCCCAATCCCGGGGATACGCAGTATTTT
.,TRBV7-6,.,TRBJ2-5,CASSLNGRAPETQYF,TGTGCCAGCAGCTTAAACGGCAGGGCCCCAGAGACCCAGTACTTC
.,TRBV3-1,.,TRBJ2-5,CASSQMSGLQETQYF,TGTGCCAGCAGCCAAATGTCAGGGCTCCAAGAGACCCAGTACTTC
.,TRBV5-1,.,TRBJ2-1,CANPGRTVEYNEQFF,TGCGCCAATCCGGGCAGGACAGTCGAATACAATGAGCAGTTCTTC
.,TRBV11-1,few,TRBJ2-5,CASSISPGQETQYF,TGTGCCAGCAGCATTTCACCGGGGCAAGAGACCCAGTACTTC
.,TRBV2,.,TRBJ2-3,CASSEVPGWDTQYF,TGTGCCAGCAGTGAAGTGCCAGGATGGGATACGCAGTATTTT
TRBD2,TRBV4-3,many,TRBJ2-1,CASSQDASSGRRNEQFF,TGCGCCAGCAGCCAAGATGCCTCTAGCGGGAGGAGGAATGAGCAGTTCTTC
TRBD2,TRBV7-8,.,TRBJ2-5,CASSPPGLAGVETQYF,TGTGCCAGCAGCCCTCCGGGACTAGCGGGAGTGGAGACCCAGTACTTC
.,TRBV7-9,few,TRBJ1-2,CASSLDIGHGYTF,TGTGCCAGCAGCTTAGATATTGGGCATGGCTACACCTTC
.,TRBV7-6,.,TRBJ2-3,CASGGSTDTQYF,TGTGCCAGCGGGGGTAGCACAGATACGCAGTATTTT
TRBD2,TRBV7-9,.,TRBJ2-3,CASSAGGLTQHTDTQYF,TGTGCCAGCAGCGCGGGGGGACTGACCCAACACACAGATACGCAGTATTTT
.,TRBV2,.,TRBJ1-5,CASSETGQFNQPQHF,TGTGCCAGCAGTGAGACGGGACAATTCAATCAGCCCCAGCATTTT
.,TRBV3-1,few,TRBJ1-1,CASSPFGEGNTEAFF,TGTGCCAGCAGCCCCTTCGGGGAGGGGAACACTGAAGCTTTCTTT
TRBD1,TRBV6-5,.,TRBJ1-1,CASRPWTGFTEAFF,TGTGCCAGCAGACCCTGGACAGGGTTCACTGAAGCTTTCTTT
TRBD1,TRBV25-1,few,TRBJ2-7,CASSEKMGQGPHEQYF,TGTGCCAGCAGTGAGAAGATGGGACAGGGTCCCCACGAGCAGTACTTC
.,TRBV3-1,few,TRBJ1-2,CASSLTGGYTF,TGTGCCAGCAGCCTGACTGGCGGCTACACCTTC
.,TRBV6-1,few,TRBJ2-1,CASGRGRNEQFF,TGTGCCAGCGGTCGAGGGAGAAATGAGCAGTTCTTC
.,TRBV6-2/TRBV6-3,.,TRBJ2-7,CASSYSRQFEQYF,TGTGCCAGCAGTTACTCCAGGCAATTCGAGCAGTACTTC
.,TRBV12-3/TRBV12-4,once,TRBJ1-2,CASRKSGARGYTF,TGTGCCAGCAGAAAAAGCGGGGCGCGAGGCTACACCTTC
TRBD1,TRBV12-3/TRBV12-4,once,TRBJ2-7,CASRAGTGDYEQYF,TGTGCCAGCAGAGCCGGGACAGGTGACTACGAGCAGTACTTC
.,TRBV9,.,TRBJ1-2,CASSVYWTAREGHGYTF,TGTGCCAGCAGCGTATATTGGACCGCCCGGGAGGGTCATGGCTACACCTTC
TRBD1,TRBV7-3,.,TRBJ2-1,CASSLDRVGNEQFF,TGTGCCAGCAGTTTAGACAGGGTGGGGAATGAGCAGTTCTTC
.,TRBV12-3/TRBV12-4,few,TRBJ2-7,CASRPTRGSYEQYF,TGTGCCAGCAGGCCGACCCGCGGATCTTACGAGCAGTACTTC
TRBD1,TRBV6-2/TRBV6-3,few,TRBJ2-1,CASSRGQGYEQFF,TGTGCCAGCAGCCGGGGACAGGGGTATGAGCAGTTCTTC
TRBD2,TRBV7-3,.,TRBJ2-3,CASSPELFFAASGSTDTQYF,TGTGCCAGCAGCCCAGAACTTTTTTTTGCGGCTAGCGGTAGCACAGATACGCAGTATTTT
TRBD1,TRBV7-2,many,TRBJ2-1,CASRLGQGVGEQFF,TGTGCCAGCAGGTTGGGACAGGGGGTTGGGGAGCAGTTCTTC
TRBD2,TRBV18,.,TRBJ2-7,CASTRLLAEEQYF,TGTGCCAGCACGAGATTACTAGCGGAAGAGCAGTACTTC
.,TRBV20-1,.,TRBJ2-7,CSATGTAYEQYF,TGCAGTGCTACCGGGACTGCATACGAGCAGTACTTC
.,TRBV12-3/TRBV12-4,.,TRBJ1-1,CASSRMGDGKNTEAFF,TGTGCCAGCAGTCGTATGGGGGACGGAAAGAACACTGAAGCTTTCTTT
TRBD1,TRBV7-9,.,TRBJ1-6,CASSFLRVQGAAPLHF,TGTGCCAGCAGCTTTCTAAGGGTACAGGGGGCGGCACCCCTCCACTTT
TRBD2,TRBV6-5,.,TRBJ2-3,CASSYSLGGTQYF,TGTGCCAGCAGTTACTCTTTGGGGGGGACGCAGTATTTT